This entry features one T cell receptor beta chain sequence. Between the trimmed V and J ends, which lost 6 bases and 1 base, there was a span of 10 bases. This CDR3 is built from 13 residues. The germline gives CDR1 MGHDK, CDR2 SYGVNS. Sequencing used immunoSEQ multiplex PCR; TCRdb keeps in-frame clones, though not all of them. The table includes some 180,000 clones, more than 70% detected once. This sample was included in a study of blood T cell repertoires in COVID-19. Participant reports of clinical history set cohort assignment. The source of this sequence is a middle-aged man who had recovered from COVID-19. The sequenced sample was PBMCs or T cells enriched from blood (not recorded which). The chain couples TRBV25-1 to TRBJ2-7; D may be TRBD2 (6 bases). The CDR3 spells CASRSGGSYEQYF. The CDR3 DNA is TGTGCCAGCAGGTCCGGGGGATCCTACGAGCAGTACTTC.